A selection of T cell receptor beta chains follows, all from one sample in a study of cytomegalovirus exposure and HLA in healthy donors. The protocol was immunoSEQ multiplex PCR, while the TCRdb copy is restricted to in-frame clones and leaves out a portion. The repertoire holds 90,000 to 140,000 clones, with 75% to 90% as singletons. The sample was PBMCs. Source of these receptors: a man younger than 40 in good health and CMV-seropositive. Each CDR3 is given with its conserved first and last residue. The D gene is left open where the match is weak. Clone size is stated in some rows and not others, as once, few, many or a class when expanded.

D,size,V,J,CDR3,DNA
TRBD1,-,TRBV5-6,TRBJ2-5,CASTALTGSPYQETQYF,TGTGCCAGCACCGCATTGACAGGGTCCCCGTACCAAGAGACCCAGTACTTC
-,-,TRBV19,TRBJ2-7,CASSKVRGYEQYF,TGTGCCAGTAGTAAAGTCCGGGGCTACGAGCAGTACTTC
-,-,TRBV7-9,TRBJ2-1,CASSLATGYDEQFF,TGTGCCAGCAGCTTAGCGACGGGGTACGATGAGCAGTTCTTC
TRBD1,-,TRBV6-1,TRBJ2-7,CASRTGTYEQYF,TGTGCCAGCAGGACAGGGACCTACGAGCAGTACTTC
-,few,TRBV19,TRBJ2-3,CASSMGQDTDTQYF,TGTGCCAGTAGTATGGGCCAGGACACAGATACGCAGTATTTT
-,-,TRBV25-1,TRBJ2-3,CASSEGQTSTDTQYF,TGTGCCAGCAGTGAAGGGCAGACGAGCACAGATACGCAGTATTTT
-,-,TRBV5-4,TRBJ1-1,CASSLTGGGGEAFF,TGTGCCAGCAGCTTGACGGGGGGCGGAGGTGAAGCTTTCTTT
-,-,TRBV7-2,TRBJ1-5,CASSSGGRPQHF,TGTGCCAGCAGCTCCGGTGGGCGGCCCCAGCATTTT
-,-,TRBV6-1,TRBJ1-4,CASSILGGGNEKLFF,TGTGCCAGCAGTATCCTCGGGGGAGGTAATGAAAAACTGTTTTTT
-,-,TRBV5-1,TRBJ2-5,CASSLGQGGQETQYF,TGCGCCAGCAGCTTGGGCCAGGGGGGCCAAGAGACCCAGTACTTC
TRBD1,-,TRBV30,TRBJ2-6,CAWSPTGTGTGPSGANVLTF,TGTGCCTGGAGTCCAACGGGAACCGGGACAGGGCCCTCGGGGGCCAACGTCCTGACTTTC
TRBD1,-,TRBV7-9,TRBJ1-6,CSSSLGGQGIFSPLHF,TGTTCCAGCAGCTTAGGGGGACAGGGCATTTTTTCACCCCTCCACTTT
-,-,TRBV7-9,TRBJ2-5,CASSLASGRETQYF,TGTGCCAGCAGCTTAGCGTCAGGGAGGGAGACCCAGTACTTC
-,-,TRBV7-2,TRBJ1-3,CASTYRVGGAGNTIYF,TGTGCCAGCACCTACAGGGTCGGAGGTGCTGGAAACACCATATATTTT
-,-,TRBV28,TRBJ2-2,CASSPRLRGNTGELFF,TGTGCCAGCAGTCCCCGATTGCGGGGCAACACCGGGGAGCTGTTTTTT
-,-,TRBV4-2,TRBJ1-5,CASSQGSNQPQHF,TGTGCCAGCAGCCAAGGCAGTAATCAGCCCCAGCATTTT
-,-,TRBV19,TRBJ1-2,CASSIHGTNYGYTF,TGTGCCAGTAGTATACACGGGACAAACTATGGCTACACCTTC
-,-,TRBV14,TRBJ2-1,CASSPVAGALFEQFF,TGTGCCAGCAGCCCCGTTGCGGGGGCCCTATTTGAGCAGTTCTTC
TRBD2,-,TRBV5-1,TRBJ2-2,CASSPGGSGELFF,TGCGCCAGCAGCCCCGGGGGGTCCGGGGAGCTGTTTTTT
-,-,TRBV5-1,TRBJ1-2,CASSLAGNYGYTF,TGCGCCAGCAGCTTGGCAGGGAACTATGGCTACACCTTC
-,-,TRBV4-1,TRBJ2-7,CASSQDQSGGRHEQYF,TGCGCCAGCAGCCAAGATCAATCGGGGGGCCGCCACGAGCAGTACTTC
-,-,TRBV27,TRBJ1-3,CASSLTAAAGNTIYF,TGTGCCAGCAGCCTAACGGCCGCGGCGGGAAACACCATATATTTT
TRBD2,-,TRBV5-6,TRBJ2-4,CASSGWGGSKNIQYF,TGTGCCAGCAGCGGGTGGGGGGGATCCAAAAACATTCAGTACTTC
TRBD1,-,TRBV19,TRBJ1-5,CASSGTGLGNQPQHF,TGTGCCAGTAGTGGGACAGGCCTCGGCAATCAGCCCCAGCATTTT
-,-,TRBV15,TRBJ1-5,CATRDGGPSNQPQHF,TGTGCCACCAGGGACGGGGGTCCAAGCAATCAGCCCCAGCATTTT
-,-,TRBV29-1,TRBJ2-7,CSVQQGFSYEQYF,TGCAGCGTCCAACAGGGATTCTCCTACGAGCAGTACTTC
-,-,TRBV2,TRBJ2-7,CASSGQGVYEQYF,TGTGCCAGCAGTGGGCAGGGTGTCTACGAGCAGTACTTC
TRBD1,-,TRBV2,TRBJ1-6,CASSEQGAKSPLHF,TGTGCCAGCAGTGAACAGGGGGCCAAATCACCCCTCCACTTT
TRBD1,-,TRBV25-1,TRBJ1-1,CASTAFHRGLMEAFF,TGTGCCAGCACGGCCTTCCACAGGGGGCTAATGGAAGCTTTCTTT
TRBD1,-,TRBV10-3,TRBJ2-7,CANRTGPTYEQYF,TGTGCCAACCGGACAGGGCCAACCTACGAGCAGTACTTC
TRBD1,-,TRBV5-6,TRBJ2-3,CASSRKVRDRGLVDTQYF,TGTGCCAGCAGCCGCAAAGTTAGGGACAGGGGGCTGGTAGATACGCAGTATTTT
-,-,TRBV4-1,TRBJ2-2,CASSQGPNTGELFF,TGCGCCAGCAGCCAAGGGCCGAACACCGGGGAGCTGTTTTTT
TRBD2,once,TRBV7-2,TRBJ2-7,CASSLRRGGEQYF,TGTGCCAGCAGCTTAAGACGGGGGGGCGAGCAGTACTTC
-,-,TRBV4-1,TRBJ1-1,CASSQVGGRPGAFF,TGCGCCAGCAGCCAAGTGGGAGGGAGGCCCGGAGCTTTCTTT
TRBD2,-,TRBV6-5,TRBJ2-7,CASSPSGGPAYEQYF,TGTGCCAGCAGCCCTAGCGGGGGGCCCGCCTACGAGCAGTACTTC
-,-,TRBV9,TRBJ2-7,CASSATQTGSEQYF,TGTGCCAGCAGCGCTACCCAGACAGGCTCCGAGCAGTACTTC